Listed here are 32 T cell receptor beta chains from one sample, sequenced in a study of blood T cells in healthy people across ages. For the second PCR, which ran for roughly 7 to 11 cycles, a sample-barcoded 5' primer and a J-beta primer mix were used. TCRdb analysed the 5' RACE reads with MiXCR anew, one entry per CDR3 protein. This sample has approximately 2,000,000 distinct CDR3 sequences, with around 42% found just once. Material for sequencing was blood. Every receptor here comes from a human donor in good health.

This chain joins TRBV11-2 and TRBJ2-1, with 9 nucleotides matching TRBD1. Germline V lookup: CDR1 SGHAT, CDR2 FQNNGV. This CDR3 contains 17 residues. Germline trimming cut 2 bases from V and 4 bases from J; bases unmatched to any gene: 9. CDR3 bases: TGTGCCAGCAGCTTACCCCTCCGGGACAGGGCTTACAATGAGCAGTTCTTC. It yields the protein CASSLPLRDRAYNEQFF. The variable domain in full, with the rest retrieved from reference TRBV11-2 and TRBJ2-1, is EAGVAQSPRYKIIEKRQSVAFWCNPISGHATLYWYQQILGQGPKLLIQFQNNGVVDDSQLPKDRFSAERLKGVDSTLKIQPAKLEDSAVYLCASSLPLRDRAYNEQFFGPGTRLTVL.

Only a few counts were recorded for this clonotype. The V gene is TRBV6-1, the J gene TRBJ1-2, with D hard to call. Germline CDR1 MNHNS, CDR2 SASEGT. V was cut by 1 base and J by 0 bases, with 12 bases left in between. The CDR3 totals 16 residues. This chain's CDR3 is CASSEEVKWANYGYTF. The CDR3 DNA reads TGTGCCAGCAGTGAAGAGGTCAAGTGGGCTAACTATGGCTACACCTTC.

The chain couples TRBV11-3 to TRBJ2-5; D not resolved. The last part of the DNA fits TRBJ2-7 better; the J call may be wrong. Germline V CDR1 and CDR2: SGHNT, YENEEA. The CDR3 is made up of 13 amino acids. The CDR3 loop reads CASSNIQTYEQYF. CDR3 in DNA: TGTGCCAGCAGCAACATACAGACCTACGAGCAGTACTTC.

This clonotype showed up just a few times. The genes are TRBV3-1 and TRBJ2-7, with D possibly being TRBD2 (5 bases). The closer fit of TRBJ2-5 to the DNA end suggests the J call may be wrong. The length of the CDR3 is 15 residues. The germline V gene encodes CDR1 LGHDT and CDR2 YNNKEL (reference sequence). The CDR3 sequence: CASSLIWGERETQYF. Written as DNA, the CDR3 is TGTGCCAGCAGCCTAATCTGGGGAGAGCGAGAGACCCAGTACTTC.

This rearrangement joins TRBV4-1 to TRBJ2-1; D gene ambiguous. The CDR3 is 14 residues long. Germline values: CDR1 MGHRA, CDR2 YSYEKL. The ends were cut back, 5 bases at V and 4 bases at J, with 12 bases in the middle. CDR3 in amino acids: CASSEGFNYNEQFF. CDR3 coding DNA: TGCGCCAGCAGCGAAGGGTTTAATTACAATGAGCAGTTCTTC.

This clonotype was picked up one time. The junction and the germline gene differ at one end; a read error may be behind it. The chain carries TRBV7-2 and TRBJ2-4; D perhaps matches TRBD2 (7 bases). This CDR3 spans 17 amino acids. CDR1 and CDR2 (germline): SGHTA, FQGNSA. The CDR3 is CAGSLVAAGAAKNIQYF. The CDR3 DNA follows: TGTGCCGGCAGCTTAGTGGCGGCGGGGGCTGCCAAAAACATTCAGTACTTC. Looking up the rest from reference TRBV7-2 and TRBJ2-4 gives the full variable domain: GAGVSQSPSNKVTEKGKDVELRCDPISGHTALYWYRQSLGQGLEFLIYFQGNSAPDKSGLPSDRFSAERTGGSVSTLTIQRTQQEDSAVYLCAGSLVAAGAAKNIQYFGAGTRLSVL.

A note on this clonotype: This may stem from a read error, because a much larger clone lies one nucleotide away. The V call is TRBV7-3, the J call TRBJ2-5; D not certain. Germline-derived CDR1 and CDR2 are SGHTA and FQGTGA. The length of the CDR3 is 13 residues. The CDR3 here is CACSPGRGETQYF. CDR3 bases: TGTGCCTGCAGCCCCGGACGAGGAGAGACCCAGTACTTC.

V and J are TRBV11-2 and TRBJ1-1; TRBD1 agrees at 7 bases. In germline, CDR1 is SGHAT, CDR2 FQNNGV. The CDR3 totals 14 residues. The junction had 10 bases not matched to a gene; V was cut back by 1 base and J by 11 bases. CDR3 protein: CASSLGQTGLRAFF. Written as DNA, the CDR3 is TGTGCCAGCAGCTTAGGTCAGACAGGGTTGCGCGCTTTCTTT.

This clonotype was found a few times. V gene TRBV20-1 combines with J gene TRBJ1-2, with D possibly TRBD1 on 5 matching bases. The ends were cut back, 5 bases at V and 4 bases at J, with 11 bases in the middle. This CDR3 has 12 residues. Germline V gene data show CDR1 as DFQATT and CDR2 as SNEGSKA (reference sequence). CDR3 DNA: TGCAGTGCTCCAACAGGTCTCTATGGCTACACCTTC. Translating it yields CSAPTGLYGYTF.

The V call is TRBV25-1, the J call TRBJ2-3; TRBD1 agrees at 8 bases. Unmatched junction bases numbered 4, after V lost 6 bases and J lost 2 bases. The V gene's germline CDR1 is MGHDK and CDR2 SYGVNS. The CDR3 length is 14 residues. DNA for the CDR3: TGTGCCAGCAGGGACAGGGTACCCACAGATACGCAGTATTTT. Translating it yields CASRDRVPTDTQYF.

This clonotype was recorded many times. The V and J genes are TRBV7-2 and TRBJ2-5; D ambiguous. The CDR3 has 12 residues. V shed 1 base and J shed 5 bases, with 5 bases lying between them. From germline, CDR1 is SGHTA and CDR2 FQGNSA. This chain's CDR3 is CASSLVRETQYF. Here the CDR3 DNA reads TGTGCCAGCAGCTTAGTACGGGAGACCCAGTACTTC.

In its sample, this clonotype was seen a few times. CDR3 nucleotide sequence: TGCAGTGCTTCTAACCCCGGGACAGACTACGAGCAGTACTTC. Translated: CSASNPGTDYEQYF. V and J are TRBV20-1 and TRBJ2-7, with 7 bases fitting TRBD1. CDR1 and CDR2 from the germline V gene are DFQATT and SNEGSKA (reference sequence). The V and J ends lost 5 bases and 3 bases, in that order; junction bases with no gene match: 10. The CDR3 totals 14 residues.

J is TRBJ1-1 and V is TRBV4-3; D perhaps matches TRBD1 (5 bases). Trimming left V 0 bases short and J 0 bases short, with 11 bases between. The CDR3 is 16 residues long. CDR1 is LGHNA, CDR2 YSLEER, per germline. The CDR3 nucleotides are TGCGCCAGCAGCCAAGATGGTCGACAGCTGAACACTGAAGCTTTCTTT. It yields the protein CASSQDGRQLNTEAFF.

The V and J genes are TRBV6-6 and TRBJ2-7; 7 bases line up with TRBD1. The germline V gene encodes CDR1 MNHNY and CDR2 SVGAGI (reference sequence). The CDR3 extends over 14 amino acids. In DNA, the CDR3 is TGTACCAACAAGGAGACAGGGTCCCCCTACGAGCAGTACTTC. Protein product: CTNKETGSPYEQYF.

This chain connects TRBV29-1 to TRBJ1-1; D is uncertain. In germline, CDR1 is SQVTM, CDR2 ANQGSEA. Trimming took off 0 bases at V and 1 base at J, with 12 bases between the two ends. CDR3 size: 15 residues. The CDR3: CSVEDVDGENTEAFF. The CDR3 coding sequence is TGCAGCGTTGAAGATGTCGACGGGGAGAACACTGAAGCTTTCTTT.

The chain joins TRBV5-4 to TRBJ1-1, with 7 nucleotides matching TRBD1. The ends lost 4 bases at V and 0 bases at J; junction bases unmatched: 12. The CDR3 consists of 17 residues. Looked up from germline, CDR1 is SGHNT and CDR2 is YYREEE (reference sequence). CDR3 sequence reads: CASSPPKLQGLNTEAFF. DNA of the CDR3: TGTGCCAGCAGCCCCCCGAAACTACAGGGGCTGAACACTGAAGCTTTCTTT. The full variable domain, with the rest looked up from reference TRBV5-4 and TRBJ1-1, is ETGVTQSPTHLIKTRGQQVTLRCSSQSGHNTVSWYQQALGQGPQFIFQYYREEENGRGNFPPRFSGLQFPNYSSELNVNALELDDSALYLCASSPPKLQGLNTEAFFGQGTRLTVV.

The chain carries TRBV20-1 and TRBJ1-2; no reliable D call. V was shortened by 4 bases and J by 4 bases, with 13 bases between the two germline ends. This CDR3 region has 13 residues. Germline V gene data show CDR1 as DFQATT and CDR2 as SNEGSKA (reference sequence). CDR3 nucleotides: TGCAGTGCTATAGATAGGACCGTCTATGGCTACACCTTC. Translation: CSAIDRTVYGYTF.

This sequence joins TRBV15 and TRBJ2-3, with 12 bases lining up with TRBD2. With 0 bases clipped from V and 2 bases from J, the junction kept 6 bases outside the gene matches. The germline V gene encodes CDR1 LNHNV and CDR2 YYDKDF (reference sequence). This CDR3 has 18 amino acids. DNA of the CDR3: TGTGCCACCAGCAGAGATACCGGGACTAGCGGGTTCACAGATACGCAGTATTTT. Amino acids: CATSRDTGTSGFTDTQYF. The entire variable domain, with the rest obtained from reference TRBV15 and TRBJ2-3, is as follows: DAMVIQNPRYQVTQFGKPVTLSCSQTLNHNVMYWYQQKSSQAPKLLFHYYDKDFNNEADTPDNFQSRRPNTSFCFLDIRSPGLGDTAMYLCATSRDTGTSGFTDTQYFGPGTRLTVL.

The genes are TRBV6-6 and TRBJ1-2; D unresolved. The CDR3 runs 17 residues. From germline, CDR1 is MNHNY and CDR2 SVGAGI (reference sequence). The germline V and J ends were trimmed by 4 bases and 0 bases, with 18 bases remaining between them. The CDR3 region is CASSFPGVRITNYGYTF. CDR3 DNA sequence: TGTGCCAGCAGTTTCCCCGGGGTTCGAATAACTAACTATGGCTACACCTTC.

As for this clonotype: A junction boundary mismatches the germline segment, possibly from a read error. This chain connects TRBV12-3 or TRBV12-4 to TRBJ2-3; D is uncertain. This CDR3 spans 13 amino acids. For the CDR3, the DNA is TGTGCCAGCAGTTTCGCGAGTACAGATACGGAGTATTTT. Its translation: CASSFASTDTEYF.

This clonotype was observed a few times. The chain is built from TRBV12-3 or TRBV12-4 and TRBJ2-7, with no clear D. Trimming left V 3 bases short and J 2 bases short, with 8 bases between. This CDR3 has 13 residues. This CDR3 is CASSLTAPYEQYF. As DNA, the CDR3 is TGTGCCAGCAGTTTGACGGCTCCCTACGAGCAGTACTTC.

The gene calls are TRBV7-2 and TRBJ2-1; D possibly corresponds to TRBD1 (6 bases). CDR1 SGHTA and CDR2 FQGNSA come from the germline V gene. The CDR3 contains 12 residues. The V end lost 8 bases, the J end lost 7 bases, and 12 bases lay between the germline ends. The CDR3 is CASGHTGNEQFF. The CDR3 nucleotides are TGTGCCAGCGGACATACAGGGAATGAGCAGTTCTTC.

The J gene is TRBJ1-1, the V gene TRBV5-1; D gene ambiguous. The CDR3 extends over 14 amino acids. Germline values: CDR1 SGHRS, CDR2 YFSETQ. V was pared by 1 base and J by 1 base, with 8 bases between. Here the CDR3 DNA reads TGCGCCAGCAGCTTGTACAGCCGGAACACTGAAGCTTTCTTT. It specifies CASSLYSRNTEAFF.

V is TRBV18 and J is TRBJ2-1; 7 nucleotides line up with TRBD1. Germline V gene lookup returns CDR1 KGHSH and CDR2 LQKENI. Losses at the gene ends were 6 bases for V and 3 bases for J; bases not matched to a gene: 8. CDR3 length equals 15 residues. The CDR3 DNA follows: TGTGCCAGCTCCCATACAGGGGTTGACTACAATGAGCAGTTCTTC. The encoded protein is CASSHTGVDYNEQFF.

This clonotype has just a few counts. V and J are TRBV20-1 and TRBJ2-5, with a tentative D call TRBD1 (5 bases). This CDR3 contains 14 residues. CDR1 and CDR2 from the germline V gene are DFQATT and SNEGSKA (reference sequence). V lost 5 bases, J lost 1 base, and 14 bases lay in between. The CDR3 region is CSAASGAIQETQYF. The CDR3 DNA sequence: TGCAGTGCTGCCTCTGGGGCTATCCAAGAGACCCAGTACTTC.

The CDR3 DNA reads as TGCAGCGTTCTCGCACAAAGACCAGGGGGTTCCGTTTACGAGCAGTACTTC. Protein sequence: CSVLAQRPGGSVYEQYF. This sequence joins TRBV29-1 and TRBJ2-7; TRBD1 aligns across 7 bases. This CDR3 region has 17 residues. CDR1 is SQVTM and CDR2 is ANQGSEA in the germline V gene. V was pared by 5 bases and J by 4 bases, with 20 bases of the junction left unmatched.

The genes are TRBV7-3 and TRBJ2-3; 9 bases map to TRBD2. V trimming: 5 bases; J trimming: 1 base; junction bases outside the gene matches: 10. Germline V gene sequence: CDR1 SGHTA, CDR2 FQGTGA. CDR3 length equals 17 residues. The CDR3 protein is CASSQGVAGEGTDTQYF. CDR3 coding DNA: TGTGCCAGCAGCCAGGGGGTAGCGGGGGAGGGCACAGATACGCAGTATTTT.

This clonotype was seen a handful of times. The V call is TRBV5-6, the J call TRBJ2-1; no firm D call. The length of the CDR3 is 16 residues. V gave up 1 base and J gave up 0 bases, with 11 bases separating them. Germline CDR1 is SGHDT and CDR2 is YYEEEE. The CDR3 here is CASSLFGQSSYNEQFF. The CDR3 DNA reads as TGTGCCAGCAGCTTGTTTGGGCAAAGCTCCTACAATGAGCAGTTCTTC.

This clonotype was counted a single time. The chain carries TRBV20-1 and TRBJ1-5; 8 nucleotides line up with TRBD1. The CDR3 loop spans 13 amino acids. J was trimmed by 8 bases and V by 6 bases; bases with no gene match: 9. Per germline, CDR1 DFQATT and CDR2 SNEGSKA (reference sequence). The CDR3 DNA follows: TGCAGTGCAGGCAGGACAGGGCAGGAGCCCCAGCATTTT. This codes for CSAGRTGQEPQHF.

This clonotype has a single count. V gene TRBV3-1 combines with J gene TRBJ2-7; no reliable D call. The CDR3 sequence is 14 residues long. Trimming stripped 3 bases from V and 7 bases from J, with 16 bases between. The germline V gene encodes CDR1 LGHDT and CDR2 YNNKEL (reference sequence). The CDR3 protein is CASSQFFGHNEQYF. The CDR3 DNA reads as TGTGCCAGCAGCCAGTTTTTCGGGCACAATGAGCAGTACTTC.

The genes are TRBV6-6 and TRBJ2-6, with a weak D call TRBD1 (6 bases). Germline-derived CDR1 and CDR2 are MNHNY and SVGAGI (reference sequence). V lost 7 bases and J 1 base, leaving 17 bases between the germline ends. This CDR3 contains 17 residues. CDR3 sequence reads: CASNIRDISSGANVLTF. DNA of the CDR3: TGTGCCAGCAATATCCGGGACATATCTTCTGGGGCCAACGTCCTGACTTTC.

This clonotype was counted a few times. J is TRBJ2-3 and V is TRBV6-5, with a possible D match to TRBD2 (5 bases). V lost 3 bases and J 4 bases, leaving 17 bases between the germline ends. Germline lookup yields CDR1 MNHEY and CDR2 SVGAGI. This CDR3 region has 16 residues. The CDR3 loop reads CASSYGRGRVPDTQYF. The CDR3 DNA sequence: TGTGCCAGCAGTTATGGCAGAGGGCGCGTCCCAGATACGCAGTATTTT.